This TCR beta chain was observed in a study of cytomegalovirus exposure and HLA in healthy donors. Study-wide background: An earlier analysis found 120 million or so unique TCR beta sequences from roughly 170 million T cells. Regarding the study as a whole: Later genetic work tied a missense DCLRE1C variant to beta-chain V and J trimming. Cytomegalovirus association was assigned to about 150 TCR beta chains.

The V segment lost 5 bases and the J segment 2 bases; nucleotides outside the gene matches: 6. Germline CDR1 SGHTA, CDR2 FQGNSA. The CDR3 consists of 16 residues. 13 Jbeta primers and 60 Vbeta primers were used for the PCR. Per the original methods: A later analysis tallied 75 million to 80 million unique TCR beta chains, roughly 11 million of them shared. Clones were read by immunoSEQ multiplex PCR, and TCRdb kept only the in-frame ones, dropping some. From that table come the V and J calls and clone size; the DNA was used to work out D and trimming. The sample shows about 140,000 clones, about 76% of them seen only once. As for this clone: Antigen specificity is unknown.

The chain combines TRBV7-2 with TRBJ2-3; 11 bases agree with TRBD1. This clonotype was obtained from a man between 18 and 29 years old in good health and CMV-seronegative. The sequenced material came from PBMCs. In DNA form, the CDR3 reads TGTGCCAGCAGCCGAGGACAGGGGGCTACCACAGATACGCAGTATTTT. As protein: CASSRGQGATTDTQYF.